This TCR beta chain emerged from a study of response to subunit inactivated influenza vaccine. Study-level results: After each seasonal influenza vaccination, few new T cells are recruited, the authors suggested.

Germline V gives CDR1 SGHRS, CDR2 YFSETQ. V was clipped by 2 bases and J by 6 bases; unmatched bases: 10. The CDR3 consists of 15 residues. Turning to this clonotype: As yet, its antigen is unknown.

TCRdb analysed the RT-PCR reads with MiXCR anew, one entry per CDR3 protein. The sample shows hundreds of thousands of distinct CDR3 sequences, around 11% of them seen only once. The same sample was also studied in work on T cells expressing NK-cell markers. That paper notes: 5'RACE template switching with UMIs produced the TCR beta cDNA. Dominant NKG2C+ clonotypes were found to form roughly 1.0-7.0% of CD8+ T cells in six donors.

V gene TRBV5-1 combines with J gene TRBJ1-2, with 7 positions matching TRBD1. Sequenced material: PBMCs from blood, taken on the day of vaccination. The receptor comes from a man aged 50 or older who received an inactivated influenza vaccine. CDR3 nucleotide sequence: TGCGCCAGCAGCTTAGGGGGCGCCTACGGTAATGGCTACACCTTC. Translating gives CASSLGGAYGNGYTF. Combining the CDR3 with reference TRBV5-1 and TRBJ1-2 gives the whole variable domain KAGVTQTPRYLIKTRGQQVTLSCSPISGHRSVSWYQQTPGQGLQFLFEYFSETQRNKGNFPGRFSGRQFSNSRSEMNVSTLELGDSALYLCASSLGGAYGNGYTFGSGTRLTVV.